The present T cell receptor (beta chain) was sequenced within a study of cytomegalovirus exposure and HLA in healthy donors. The PCR had 60 Vbeta and 13 Jbeta primers. Clones were read by immunoSEQ multiplex PCR, and TCRdb kept only the in-frame ones, dropping some. The data contain roughly 190,000 clones, about 70% of them singletons. General observations from the study: Analyses of presence/absence relied on an assumption of roughly uniform sequencing depth across donors. A later analysis appeared to link common viral pathogens to several of the most significant clusters.

Per germline, CDR1 SGHDT and CDR2 YYEEEE. Losses at the gene ends were 4 bases for V and 5 bases for J; bases not matched to a gene: 14. The CDR3 loop spans 16 amino acids. This clone has just one count. Its antigen is undetermined. Sequenced input: PBMCs. The sequence derives from a woman under 40 in good health and CMV-seronegative. This chain connects TRBV5-6 to TRBJ1-2; the match to TRBD1 covers 7 bases. This CDR3 reads CASSRDREGFWYGYTF. The CDR3 DNA follows: TGTGCCAGCAGCCGGGACAGAGAGGGCTTCTGGTATGGCTACACCTTC. Filled out from reference TRBV5-6 and TRBJ1-2, the complete variable domain reads DAGVTQSPTHLIKTRGQQVTLRCSPKSGHDTVSWYQQALGQGPQFIFQYYEEEERQRGNFPDRFSGHQFPNYSSELNVNALLLGDSALYLCASSRDREGFWYGYTFGSGTRLTVV.